Following are 19 T cell receptor beta chains from one sample sequenced in a study of PD-1 blockade in mismatch repair-deficient tumors. The repertoire was sequenced with immunoSEQ multiplex PCR; TCRdb's copy has only in-frame clones and lacks some. The profile shows approximately 63,000 clones, about nine tenths of them singletons. The sample was peripheral blood, taken 52 weeks after starting pembrolizumab. These receptors all stem from an adult with mismatch repair-deficient cancer.

The chain uses TRBV6-5 and TRBJ2-7, with 8 bases identical to TRBD1. The CDR3 contains 14 residues. Germline loops: CDR1 MNHEY, CDR2 SVGAGI. The J segment lost 3 bases and the V segment lost 5 bases, leaving 6 bases of the junction unmatched. The CDR3 DNA reads TGTGCCAGCAGTAGACAGGGGTATCGCTACGAGCAGTACTTC. This translates into CASSRQGYRYEQYF.

V is TRBV29-1 and J is TRBJ1-1, with D maybe TRBD1 (5 bases). The length of the CDR3 is 14 residues. V lost 0 bases, J lost 0 bases, and 8 bases lay in between. CDR1 and CDR2 from the germline V gene are SQVTM and ANQGSEA. The CDR3 sequence is CSVEDGTLNTEAFF. The CDR3 nucleotides are TGCAGCGTTGAAGACGGGACGTTGAACACTGAAGCTTTCTTT.

The chain links TRBV9 to TRBJ2-5, with D perhaps TRBD2 (6 bases). CDR3 size: 14 residues. Germline V lookup: CDR1 SGDLS, CDR2 YYNGEE. V was clipped by 4 bases and J by 2 bases, with 12 bases between them. CDR3 coding DNA: TGTGCCAGCAGCCCGGAGCGGGTTCAAGAGACCCAGTACTTC. Protein product: CASSPERVQETQYF.

This clone was recorded a few times. V and J are TRBV28 and TRBJ2-1; D is uncertain. Germline assignment: CDR1 MDHEN and CDR2 SYDVKM. V was shortened by 5 bases and J by 7 bases, with 12 bases between the two germline ends. The CDR3 length is 13 residues. CDR3 coding DNA: TGTGCCAGCAGTCCGGGCTTTGCGAATGAGCAGTTCTTC. This gives the protein CASSPGFANEQFF.

This clone was seen more than once but under ten times. At one of its ends the junction is not consistent with the germline gene, which may arise from a read error. The chain uses TRBV6-1 and TRBJ1-5; TRBD1 might be the D (6 bases). The CDR3 is made up of 14 amino acids. The germline CDR1 and CDR2 sequences are MNHNS and SASEGT. CDR3 in DNA: TGTGCCAGCAGTGAAGACGGGGGGGCTCAGGCCCAGCATTTT. Encoded protein: CASSEDGGAQAQHF.

The V gene is TRBV4-2, the J gene TRBJ2-7; 11 nucleotides line up with TRBD2. Per the germline V gene, CDR1 is LGHNA and CDR2 is YNFKEQ. The CDR3 covers 14 residues. V trimming: 3 bases; J trimming: 3 bases; junction bases outside the gene matches: 1. The DNA for the CDR3 is TGTGCCAGCAGCCAGGGGACTAGCGGCTACGAGCAGTACTTC. It encodes CASSQGTSGYEQYF.

J is TRBJ1-2 and V is TRBV13; D remains unclear. This CDR3 region has 15 residues. The V end lost 5 bases, the J end lost 4 bases, and 17 bases lay between the germline ends. Germline V gives CDR1 PRHDT, CDR2 FYEKMQ (reference sequence). In DNA form, the CDR3 reads TGTGCCAGCAGCATTCCGGGCCCCCGCCTCTATGGCTACACCTTC. Translation gives CASSIPGPRLYGYTF.

V is TRBV4-1 and J is TRBJ2-1; no firm D call. Germline CDR1 MGHRA, CDR2 YSYEKL. V was cut by 1 base and J by 7 bases, with 8 bases left in between. This CDR3 has 13 residues. CDR3 residues: CASSQVIKNEQFF. In DNA, the CDR3 is TGCGCCAGCAGCCAAGTAATAAAGAATGAGCAGTTCTTC.

The chain couples TRBV9 to TRBJ2-1, with 12 bases that match TRBD2. The CDR3 spans 18 residues. CDR1 and CDR2 from the germline V gene are SGDLS and YYNGEE. With V trimmed by 2 bases and J by 8 bases, 14 bases remained unmatched. The DNA for the CDR3 is TGTGCCAGCAGCGTCGTACCTAGCGGGAGGGAGATCGGCGATGAGCAGTTCTTC. This encodes CASSVVPSGREIGDEQFF.

The chain employs TRBV10-3 and TRBJ2-3; the match to TRBD1 covers 10 bases. After removal of 6 bases from V and 3 bases from J, the junction contained 15 bases not matched to a gene. Looked up from germline, CDR1 is ENHRY and CDR2 is SYGVKD. CDR3 length equals 18 residues. The CDR3 here is CAISPGTGAASGTDTQYF. CDR3 in DNA: TGTGCCATCAGCCCCGGGACAGGGGCGGCTAGCGGGACAGATACGCAGTATTTT.

The J gene is TRBJ2-7, the V gene TRBV6-5, with D perhaps TRBD1 (8 bases). Trimming took off 3 bases at V and 7 bases at J, with 16 bases between the two ends. Germline lookup yields CDR1 MNHEY and CDR2 SVGAGI. CDR3 size: 14 residues. CDR3 sequence reads: CASSYRGQGGEQYF. The DNA of the CDR3 is TGTGCCAGCAGTTATCGAGGACAGGGAGGGGAGCAGTACTTC.

J is TRBJ1-5 and V is TRBV7-3, with 9 bases fitting TRBD1. V was clipped by 5 bases and J by 5 bases; unmatched bases: 4. There are 14 residues in the CDR3. Germline CDR1 is SGHTA and CDR2 is FQGTGA. The CDR3 coding sequence is TGTGCCAGCAGCCAAGGACAGGGGCATCAGCCCCAGCATTTT. Protein product: CASSQGQGHQPQHF.

This clone showed up just once. V is TRBV6-5 and J is TRBJ2-1; the D gene is possibly TRBD2 (6 bases). The CDR3 length is 16 residues. Deletions cut 0 bases from V and 6 bases from J, with 15 bases between. The germline V gene has CDR1 MNHEY and CDR2 SVGAGI. CDR3 sequence: CASSYSSGRGPNEQFF. The CDR3 region has the DNA TGTGCCAGCAGTTACTCGTCCGGGAGAGGACCCAATGAGCAGTTCTTC.

This chain uses TRBV2 with TRBJ2-5, with TRBD2 matching over 12 bases. This CDR3 has 15 amino acids. The V gene end was trimmed by 5 bases and the J gene end by 4 bases; junction bases not matched to a gene: 5. The germline gives CDR1 SNHLY, CDR2 FYNNEI. CDR3 region: CASSSQLAGGETQYF. CDR3 sequence (DNA): TGTGCCAGCAGTAGTCAACTAGCGGGAGGAGAGACCCAGTACTTC.

In its sample, this clone was seen once. The V call is TRBV7-3, the J call TRBJ2-3; 12 bases are shared with TRBD2. Germline CDR1 SGHTA, CDR2 FQGTGA. V lost 5 bases and J lost 3; bases outside the gene matches: 6. The CDR3 sequence is 16 residues long. The CDR3 region is CASSRAGLAGTDTQYF. CDR3 nucleotides: TGTGCCAGCAGCCGTGCTGGACTAGCGGGAACAGATACGCAGTATTTT.

The genes are TRBV25-1 and TRBJ2-7; D ambiguous. Germline values: CDR1 MGHDK, CDR2 SYGVNS. The V gene lost 4 bases and the J gene lost 2 bases, with 18 bases spanning the gap. The CDR3 runs 16 residues. The CDR3 protein is CASSALTGVGPYEQYF. The CDR3 coding sequence is TGTGCCAGCAGTGCGCTTACTGGGGTAGGGCCCTACGAGCAGTACTTC.

The chain has TRBV5-1 and TRBJ2-5, with 12 positions matching TRBD2. The germline V gene has CDR1 SGHRS and CDR2 YFSETQ. CDR3 length equals 17 residues. The junction had 10 bases not matched to a gene; V was cut back by 2 bases and J by 5 bases. CDR3 amino acids: CASSFRLAGDGRETQYF. CDR3 in DNA: TGCGCCAGCAGCTTCAGACTAGCGGGAGATGGGCGGGAGACCCAGTACTTC.

For the CDR3, the DNA is TGTGCCAGCAAACAGACCTACTCTGGGGCCAACGTCCTGACTTTC. Residues: CASKQTYSGANVLTF. The chain joins TRBV27 to TRBJ2-6; D is uncertain. From germline, CDR1 is MNHEY and CDR2 SMNVEV (reference sequence). The ends were cut back, 7 bases at V and 0 bases at J, with 10 bases in the middle. The CDR3 length is 15 residues.

The V gene is TRBV5-1, the J gene TRBJ2-7; maybe TRBD2 (5 bases). Germline V lookup: CDR1 SGHRS, CDR2 YFSETQ. V gave up 1 base and J gave up 4 bases, with 12 bases separating them. This CDR3 region has 14 residues. The CDR3 DNA reads as TGCGCCAGCAGCTTGCAGCGAGGCGGGTACGAGCAGTACTTC. Residues: CASSLQRGGYEQYF.